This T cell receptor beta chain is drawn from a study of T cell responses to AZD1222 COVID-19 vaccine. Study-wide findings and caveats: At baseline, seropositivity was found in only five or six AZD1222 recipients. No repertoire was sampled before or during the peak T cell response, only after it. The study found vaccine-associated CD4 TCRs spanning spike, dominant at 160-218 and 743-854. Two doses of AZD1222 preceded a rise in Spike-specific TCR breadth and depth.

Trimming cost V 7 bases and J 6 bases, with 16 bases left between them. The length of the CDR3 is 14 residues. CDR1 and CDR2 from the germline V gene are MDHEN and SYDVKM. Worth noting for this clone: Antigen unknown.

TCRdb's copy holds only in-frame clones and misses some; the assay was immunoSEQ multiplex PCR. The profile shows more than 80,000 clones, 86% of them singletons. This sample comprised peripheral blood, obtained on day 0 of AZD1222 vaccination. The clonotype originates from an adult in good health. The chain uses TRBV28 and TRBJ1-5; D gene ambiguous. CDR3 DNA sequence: TGTGCCAGCAATAGACGTCCGGGAGGTCAGCCCCAGCATTTT. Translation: CASNRRPGGQPQHF.